Shown below are 30 T cell receptor beta chains from a single sample sequenced in a study of T cell changes during pregnancy in multiple sclerosis. TCRdb keeps only in-frame clones here, not all; method: immunoSEQ multiplex PCR. Of tens of thousands of clones listed, 90% to 95% are singletons. This specimen consisted of peripheral blood, obtained after pregnancy. The receptors here all came from a female donor in good health, enrolled as a control in a pregnancy study.

The gene calls are TRBV5-1 and TRBJ2-6; D is unclear. The CDR3 has 14 amino acids. Germline loops: CDR1 SGHRS, CDR2 YFSETQ. V shed 2 bases and J shed 0 bases, with 3 bases lying between them. The CDR3 loop reads CASSFLSGANVLTF. CDR3 DNA sequence: TGCGCCAGCAGCTTCCTCTCTGGGGCCAACGTCCTGACTTTC.

This sequence joins TRBV5-8 and TRBJ1-2; the D gene is possibly TRBD1 (5 bases). CDR3 length: 12 amino acids. CDR1 is SGHTS and CDR2 is YDEGEE in the germline V gene. V shed 10 bases and J shed 1 base, with 11 bases lying between them. The DNA for the CDR3 is TGTGCCTCAGGGCGGGATAACTATGGCTACACCTTC. It encodes CASGRDNYGYTF. The whole variable domain, filled in from reference TRBV5-8 and TRBJ1-2, reads EAGVTQSPTHLIKTRGQQATLRCSPISGHTSVYWYQQALGLGLQFLLWYDEGEERNRGNFPPRFSGRQFPNYSSELNVNALELEDSALYLCASGRDNYGYTFGSGTRLTVV.

This chain uses TRBV6-1 with TRBJ1-1; D gene uncertain. This CDR3 comprises 11 residues. In germline, CDR1 is MNHNS, CDR2 SASEGT. Trimming left V 8 bases short and J 0 bases short, with 4 bases between. CDR3 residues: CASLVNTEAFF. As DNA, the CDR3 is TGTGCCAGCCTAGTGAACACTGAAGCTTTCTTT.

As for this clone: One end of the junction fails to match germline, which may point to a read error. The chain recombines TRBV7-7 with TRBJ1-4; 7 bases match TRBD1. There are 16 residues in the CDR3. The germline gives CDR1 SSHAT, CDR2 FNYEAQ (reference sequence). The CDR3 coding sequence is TGTGCTAGCAGCCCCCCGAGGGACAGTGGGAATGAAAAACTGTTTTTT. Residues: CASSPPRDSGNEKLFF.

This rearrangement joins TRBV5-1 to TRBJ2-1; the D gene is possibly TRBD1 (5 bases). Germline V gene data show CDR1 as SGHRS and CDR2 as YFSETQ. With 3 bases removed from V and 5 bases from J, the gap between germline ends came to 12 bases. The CDR3 has 14 residues. The CDR3 DNA follows: TGCGCCAGCAGCTGGGGCGACGGACACAATGAGCAGTTCTTC. This gives the protein CASSWGDGHNEQFF.

The chain recombines TRBV28 with TRBJ2-4; a weak D match, TRBD2 (6 bases). V dropped 5 bases and J dropped 8 bases, with 13 bases sitting between them. The CDR3 has 13 residues. Germline V gene data show CDR1 as MDHEN and CDR2 as SYDVKM. The CDR3 bases are TGTGCCAGCAGTCTGCGGGGCGTAGACATTCAGTACTTC. Translated: CASSLRGVDIQYF.

This clone has only one observation. V and J are TRBV9 and TRBJ2-3; TRBD2 is a possible D gene (5 bases). V was trimmed by 3 bases and J by 2 bases, leaving 10 bases between them. The CDR3 is made up of 14 amino acids. The germline CDR1 and CDR2 sequences are SGDLS and YYNGEE. For the CDR3, the DNA is TGTGCCAGCAGCGCCGGGGATAACACAGATACGCAGTATTTT. It is translated as CASSAGDNTDTQYF.

V usage is TRBV7-3 and J usage is TRBJ2-5; no firm D call. The V gene lost 5 bases and the J gene lost 1 base, with 8 bases spanning the gap. CDR1 and CDR2 from the germline V gene are SGHTA and FQGTGA. The CDR3 runs 13 residues. In DNA, the CDR3 is TGTGCCAGCAGCCCCAGTTTCCAAGAGACCCAGTACTTC. Translation gives CASSPSFQETQYF.

The chain links TRBV19 to TRBJ2-3, with 7 bases fitting TRBD1. The CDR3 loop spans 17 amino acids. The germline gives CDR1 LNHDA, CDR2 SQIVND (reference sequence). The V segment lost 4 bases and the J segment 0 bases; nucleotides outside the gene matches: 10. CDR3 residues: CASSTPGTEGSTDTQYF. As DNA, the CDR3 is TGTGCCAGTAGTACCCCAGGGACAGAGGGGAGCACAGATACGCAGTATTTT.

The CDR3 DNA reads TGTGCCAGCAGTTTAAAGGGGACAGGGGGCTACAATGAGCAGTTCTTC. Translation: CASSLKGTGGYNEQFF. This chain connects TRBV27 to TRBJ2-1; 11 bases match TRBD1. Germline loops: CDR1 MNHEY, CDR2 SMNVEV (reference sequence). The length of the CDR3 is 16 residues. J was trimmed by 3 bases and V by 2 bases; bases with no gene match: 3.

The chain has TRBV7-9 and TRBJ2-3; tentative D call: TRBD2 (5 bases). Germline V lookup: CDR1 SEHNR, CDR2 FQNEAQ (reference sequence). The V end was cut by 5 bases, the J end by 1 base, with 10 bases between. The CDR3 length is 14 residues. The CDR3 protein is CASSPKLGTDTQYF. The DNA for the CDR3 is TGTGCCAGCAGCCCTAAACTAGGCACAGATACGCAGTATTTT.

V and J are TRBV2 and TRBJ1-5, with 7 bases matching TRBD1. Trimming took 6 bases from V and 2 from J; bases not matched to a gene: 7. The CDR3 totals 15 residues. Germline values: CDR1 SNHLY, CDR2 FYNNEI. DNA for the CDR3: TGTGCCAGCAGCCTACAGGGGTTTGGCAATCAGCCCCAGCATTTT. It encodes CASSLQGFGNQPQHF.

This clone has only a few counts. The genes are TRBV30 and TRBJ1-6, with TRBD1 as a possible D gene (5 bases). The CDR3 is made up of 12 amino acids. Trimming removed 4 bases from V and 6 bases from J, with 7 bases in between. Germline loops: CDR1 GTSNPN, CDR2 SVGIG (reference sequence). The CDR3 sequence is CAWTGGNSPLHF. CDR3 DNA: TGTGCCTGGACCGGGGGTAATTCACCCCTCCACTTT. Supplemented by reference TRBV30 and TRBJ1-6, the full variable domain reads SQTIHQWPATLVQPVGSPLSLECTVEGTSNPNLYWYRQAAGRGLQLLFYSVGIGQISSEVPQNLSASRPQDRQFILSSKKLLLSDSGFYLCAWTGGNSPLHFGNGTRLTVT.

The rearrangement links TRBV5-1 to TRBJ2-7, with TRBD1 identical over 8 bases. The CDR3 is 15 amino acids. V was clipped by 1 base and J by 2 bases; unmatched bases: 5. Germline V gene data show CDR1 as SGHRS and CDR2 as YFSETQ. DNA for the CDR3: TGCGCCAGCAGCTTGTCCCAGGGGGCAACCTACGAGCAGTACTTC. It encodes CASSLSQGATYEQYF. The full variable domain, rest sourced from reference TRBV5-1 and TRBJ2-7, is KAGVTQTPRYLIKTRGQQVTLSCSPISGHRSVSWYQQTPGQGLQFLFEYFSETQRNKGNFPGRFSGRQFSNSRSEMNVSTLELGDSALYLCASSLSQGATYEQYFGPGTRLTVT.

The gene calls are TRBV7-2 and TRBJ1-2, with a tentative D call TRBD1 (5 bases). The CDR3 loop spans 14 amino acids. Germline CDR1 and CDR2: SGHTA and FQGNSA. Trimming removed 5 bases from V and 7 bases from J, with 17 bases in between. Written as DNA, the CDR3 is TGTGCCAGCAGCCCTCGAGCAGGGTCGAGTGGCTACACCTTC. It encodes CASSPRAGSSGYTF. The full variable domain, rest sourced from reference TRBV7-2 and TRBJ1-2, is GAGVSQSPSNKVTEKGKDVELRCDPISGHTALYWYRQSLGQGLEFLIYFQGNSAPDKSGLPSDRFSAERTGGSVSTLTIQRTQQEDSAVYLCASSPRAGSSGYTFGSGTRLTVV.

The chain carries TRBV7-9 and TRBJ2-5; 9 bases agree with TRBD1. Germline V CDR1 and CDR2: SEHNR, FQNEAQ (reference sequence). The V and J ends lost 4 bases and 4 bases, in that order; junction bases with no gene match: 4. This CDR3 has 14 residues. This chain's CDR3 is CASSSTGGGETQYF. For the CDR3, the DNA is TGTGCCAGCAGCTCGACAGGGGGAGGAGAGACCCAGTACTTC.

This chain connects TRBV18 to TRBJ1-2, with D tentatively TRBD1 (6 bases). There are 12 residues in the CDR3. Trimming took 3 bases from V and 9 from J, leaving 11 bases between them. Germline V CDR1 and CDR2: KGHSH, LQKENI. CDR3 coding DNA: TGTGCCAGCTCACCGGGGGGGCTTAGCTACACCTTC. Protein product: CASSPGGLSYTF.

In DNA form, the CDR3 reads TGCAGCGCCCGACGGGGAGCCTATGGCTACACCTTC. The encoded protein is CSARRGAYGYTF. The chain carries TRBV29-1 and TRBJ1-2, with D unclear. This CDR3 contains 12 residues. V was trimmed by 7 bases and J by 4 bases, leaving 13 bases between them. Germline V gene sequence: CDR1 SQVTM, CDR2 ANQGSEA.

This clone was recorded only once. CDR3 region: CASSQDIEQFF. In DNA form, the CDR3 reads TGCGCCAGCAGCCAAGATATTGAGCAGTTCTTC. The gene calls are TRBV4-1 and TRBJ2-1; unclear D gene. Trimming took off 0 bases at V and 9 bases at J, with 3 bases between the two ends. The CDR3 length is 11 residues. Germline V gene lookup returns CDR1 MGHRA and CDR2 YSYEKL.

This clone was seen a handful of times. The chain links TRBV5-6 to TRBJ1-2; no clear D gene. V was trimmed by 0 bases and J by 5 bases, leaving 5 bases between them. The CDR3 is made up of 12 amino acids. Germline assignment: CDR1 SGHDT and CDR2 YYEEEE. The CDR3 loop is CASSLDGYGYTF. In nucleotides, the CDR3 is TGTGCCAGCAGCTTGGACGGTTATGGCTACACCTTC.

The chain employs TRBV6-5 and TRBJ1-5; 8 bases align to TRBD1. Germline V gene lookup returns CDR1 MNHEY and CDR2 SVGAGI. The trim removed 7 bases at V and 7 bases at J, leaving 3 bases unmatched. The CDR3 consists of 12 residues. The CDR3 here is CASKTGVQPQHF. The CDR3 nucleotides read TGTGCCAGCAAGACAGGGGTACAGCCCCAGCATTTT.

The chain uses TRBV7-9 and TRBJ1-2; D is possibly TRBD1 (5 bases). This CDR3 region has 13 residues. Between the trimmed V and J ends, which lost 6 bases and 8 bases, there was a span of 16 bases. CDR1 is SEHNR, CDR2 FQNEAQ, per germline (reference sequence). The CDR3 bases are TGTGCCAGCAGACCGGGACTTCAAGAAGGCTACACCTTC. Translated, it gives CASRPGLQEGYTF. Full variable domain (outside the CDR3, taken from reference TRBV7-9 and TRBJ1-2): DTGVSQNPRHKITKRGQNVTFRCDPISEHNRLYWYRQTLGQGPEFLTYFQNEAQLEKSRLLSDRFSAERPKGSFSTLEIQRTEQGDSAMYLCASRPGLQEGYTFGSGTRLTVV.

The rearrangement links TRBV13 to TRBJ2-7; TRBD2 matches 10 bases. Germline lookup yields CDR1 PRHDT and CDR2 FYEKMQ (reference sequence). The length of the CDR3 is 15 residues. V was pared by 4 bases and J by 2 bases, with 5 bases of the junction left unmatched. The CDR3, as DNA: TGTGCCAGCAGCTCGTGGACTAGCGGAACCTACGAGCAGTACTTC. It specifies CASSSWTSGTYEQYF.

In its sample, this clone was seen a few times. J is TRBJ1-1 and V is TRBV12-5; perhaps TRBD1 as D (5 bases). Germline V CDR1 and CDR2: LGHNT, FRNRAP. CDR3 length: 12 amino acids. Trimming took 7 bases from V and 7 from J, leaving 13 bases between them. CDR3 amino acids: CASAIYQGEAFF. Here the CDR3 DNA reads TGTGCTAGTGCCATATATCAGGGTGAAGCTTTCTTT.

CDR3 region: CASSPRDWDTGELFF. For the CDR3, the DNA is TGTGCCAGCAGCCCTCGGGACTGGGACACCGGGGAGCTGTTTTTT. The V and J genes are TRBV4-2 and TRBJ2-2; the D gene is possibly TRBD2 (6 bases). The CDR3 loop spans 15 amino acids. Looked up from germline, CDR1 is LGHNA and CDR2 is YNFKEQ. V dropped 4 bases and J dropped 3 bases, with 12 bases sitting between them.

This chain connects TRBV10-3 to TRBJ2-7; tentatively, D is TRBD1 (5 bases). V dropped 4 bases and J dropped 0 bases, with 28 bases sitting between them. The CDR3 is 20 amino acids. Germline V gene lookup returns CDR1 ENHRY and CDR2 SYGVKD. This CDR3 is CAISVVVGHYGDPSSYEQYF. The CDR3, as DNA: TGTGCCATCAGTGTTGTTGTAGGACACTACGGAGATCCTAGCTCCTACGAGCAGTACTTC.

The CDR3, as DNA: TGTGCCAGCAGTGAGAGGCTTATCTCCTACGAGCAGTACTTC. Translation gives CASSERLISYEQYF. The chain is built from TRBV2 and TRBJ2-7; the D is unclear. The CDR3 totals 14 residues. V dropped 3 bases and J dropped 0 bases, with 9 bases sitting between them. Germline V gives CDR1 SNHLY, CDR2 FYNNEI. Full variable domain (outside the CDR3, taken from reference TRBV2 and TRBJ2-7): EPEVTQTPSHQVTQMGQEVILRCVPISNHLYFYWYRQILGQKVEFLVSFYNNEISEKSEIFDDQFSVERPDGSNFTLKIRSTKLEDSAMYFCASSERLISYEQYFGPGTRLTVT.

The chain employs TRBV6-5 and TRBJ1-1; a weak D match, TRBD1 (6 bases). CDR3 length equals 14 residues. V lost 4 bases, J lost 2 bases, and 11 bases lay in between. The germline gives CDR1 MNHEY, CDR2 SVGAGI. DNA of the CDR3: TGTGCCAGCAGTTTTATACAGGGTAACACTGAAGCTTTCTTT. Amino acid sequence: CASSFIQGNTEAFF.

The chain has TRBV6-5 and TRBJ1-6, with 8 bases identical to TRBD1. Germline V lookup: CDR1 MNHEY, CDR2 SVGAGI. V was clipped by 0 bases and J by 10 bases; unmatched bases: 5. The CDR3 is 15 amino acids. CDR3: CASSYSTGDVSPLHF. CDR3 DNA: TGTGCCAGCAGTTACTCGACAGGGGATGTGTCACCCCTCCACTTT.

The chain is built from TRBV5-1 and TRBJ1-2; D not resolved. The CDR3 runs to 10 residues. Germline loops: CDR1 SGHRS, CDR2 YFSETQ. With 4 bases removed from V and 5 bases from J, the gap between germline ends came to 3 bases. The CDR3 here is CASSPYGYTF. CDR3 DNA: TGCGCCAGCAGCCCATATGGCTACACCTTC.